This T cell receptor beta chain was recovered during a study of kidney transplant recipient with SARS-CoV-2 infection. Germline-derived CDR1 and CDR2 are SGDLS and YYNGEE. CDR3 length: 14 residues. V gave up 4 bases and J gave up 1 base, with 10 bases separating them. TCRdb ran MiXCR on the reads and lists one entry per CDR3 protein. The sample comprises roughly 230,000 distinct CDR3 sequences, less than 35% of which are singletons, and under 7.5% rests with the top ten. This TCR was recovered from a male patient aged 25-45 years who had COVID-19 and was a kidney transplant recipient. Some T cells may arise from the graft donor. The sample was a blood sample, taken at baseline and between days 110 and 120 from a kidney transplant recipient. This chain uses TRBV9 with TRBJ2-3; D is uncertain. The CDR3: CASSPQIGTDTQYF. The CDR3 bases are TGTGCCAGCAGCCCTCAAATCGGCACAGATACGCAGTATTTT.